This entry concerns a single T cell receptor (beta chain). These data come from a study of control samples from healthy donors and cancer patients. The repertoire was sequenced with immunoSEQ multiplex PCR; TCRdb's copy has only in-frame clones and lacks some. The data contain about 34,000 clones, more than 85% of them singletons. The sequencing input was PBMCs. This TCR was recovered from a woman in her thirties or forties with lung cancer.

CDR3 sequence reads: CSVGGQANEKLFF. CDR3 DNA sequence: TGCAGCGTTGGAGGGCAAGCTAATGAAAAACTGTTTTTT. The chain uses TRBV29-1 and TRBJ1-4; D is ambiguous. Germline V gene data show CDR1 as SQVTM and CDR2 as ANQGSEA. Trimming stripped 4 bases from V and 3 bases from J, with 9 bases between. CDR3 length equals 13 residues.